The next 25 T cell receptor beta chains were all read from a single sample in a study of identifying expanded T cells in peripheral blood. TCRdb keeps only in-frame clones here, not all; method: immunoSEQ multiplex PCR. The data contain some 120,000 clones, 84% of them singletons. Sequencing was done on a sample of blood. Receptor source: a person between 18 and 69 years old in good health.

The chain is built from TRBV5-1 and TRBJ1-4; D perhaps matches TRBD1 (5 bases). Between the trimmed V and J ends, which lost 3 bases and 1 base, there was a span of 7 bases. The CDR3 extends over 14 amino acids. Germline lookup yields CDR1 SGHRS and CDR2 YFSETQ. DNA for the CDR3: TGCGCCAGCAGCTCGACAGTAACTAATGAAAAACTGTTTTTT. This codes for CASSSTVTNEKLFF. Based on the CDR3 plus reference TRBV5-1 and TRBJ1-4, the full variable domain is KAGVTQTPRYLIKTRGQQVTLSCSPISGHRSVSWYQQTPGQGLQFLFEYFSETQRNKGNFPGRFSGRQFSNSRSEMNVSTLELGDSALYLCASSSTVTNEKLFFGSGTQLSVL.

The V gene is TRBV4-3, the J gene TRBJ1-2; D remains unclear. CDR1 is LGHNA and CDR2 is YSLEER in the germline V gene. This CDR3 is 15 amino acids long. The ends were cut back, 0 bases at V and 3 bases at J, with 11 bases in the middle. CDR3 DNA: TGCGCCAGCAGCCAAGAGAGAGGGAGCGACTATGGCTACACCTTC. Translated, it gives CASSQERGSDYGYTF.

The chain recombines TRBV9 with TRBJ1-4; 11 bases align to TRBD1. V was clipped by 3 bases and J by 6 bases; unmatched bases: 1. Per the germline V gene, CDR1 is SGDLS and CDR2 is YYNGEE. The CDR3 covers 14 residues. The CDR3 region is CASSGTGGHEKLFF. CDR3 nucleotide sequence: TGTGCCAGCAGCGGGACAGGGGGCCATGAAAAACTGTTTTTT.

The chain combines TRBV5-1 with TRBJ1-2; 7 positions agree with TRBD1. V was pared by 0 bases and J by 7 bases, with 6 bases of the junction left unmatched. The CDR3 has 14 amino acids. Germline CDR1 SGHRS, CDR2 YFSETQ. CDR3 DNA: TGCGCCAGCAGCTTGGCTGAGGGGGCCTTTGGCTACACCTTC. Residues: CASSLAEGAFGYTF.

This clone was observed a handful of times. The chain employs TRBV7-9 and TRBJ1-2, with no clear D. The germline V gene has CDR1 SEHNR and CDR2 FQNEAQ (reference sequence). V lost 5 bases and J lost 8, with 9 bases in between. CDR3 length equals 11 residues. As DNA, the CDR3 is TGTGCCAGCAGCCCCCGAAGGGGCTACACCTTC. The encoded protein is CASSPRRGYTF. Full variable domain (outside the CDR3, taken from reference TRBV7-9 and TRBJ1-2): DTGVSQNPRHKITKRGQNVTFRCDPISEHNRLYWYRQTLGQGPEFLTYFQNEAQLEKSRLLSDRFSAERPKGSFSTLEIQRTEQGDSAMYLCASSPRRGYTFGSGTRLTVV.

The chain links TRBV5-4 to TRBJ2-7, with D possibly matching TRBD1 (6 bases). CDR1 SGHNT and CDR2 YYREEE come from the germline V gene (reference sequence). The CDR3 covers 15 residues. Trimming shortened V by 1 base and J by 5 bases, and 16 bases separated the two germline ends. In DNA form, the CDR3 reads TGTGCCAGCAGCTTGTTAGCTCAGGGGCTAAACGAGCAGTACTTC. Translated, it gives CASSLLAQGLNEQYF.

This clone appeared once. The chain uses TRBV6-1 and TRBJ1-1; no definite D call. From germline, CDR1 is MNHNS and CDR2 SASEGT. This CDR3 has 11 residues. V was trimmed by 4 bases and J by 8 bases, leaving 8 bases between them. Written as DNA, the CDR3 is TGTGCCAGCAGTGCTGGAGTAGAAGCTTTCTTT. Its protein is CASSAGVEAFF.

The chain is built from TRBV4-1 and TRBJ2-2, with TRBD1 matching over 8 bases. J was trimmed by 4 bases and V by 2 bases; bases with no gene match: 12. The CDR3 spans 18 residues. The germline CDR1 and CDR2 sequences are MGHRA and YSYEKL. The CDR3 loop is CASSQFPRGRSVTGELFF. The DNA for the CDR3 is TGCGCCAGCAGCCAATTTCCCAGGGGGCGATCGGTCACCGGGGAGCTGTTTTTT.

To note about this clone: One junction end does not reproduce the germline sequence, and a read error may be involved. CDR3 sequence reads: CASTLVGSLGEQYF. CDR3 nucleotide sequence: TGTGCCAGCACCTTGGTGGGGTCCCTAGGCGAGCAGTACTTC. The chain is built from TRBV5-6 and TRBJ2-7; D ambiguous. CDR1 and CDR2 from the germline V gene are SGHDT and YYEEEE. The CDR3 is 14 residues long.

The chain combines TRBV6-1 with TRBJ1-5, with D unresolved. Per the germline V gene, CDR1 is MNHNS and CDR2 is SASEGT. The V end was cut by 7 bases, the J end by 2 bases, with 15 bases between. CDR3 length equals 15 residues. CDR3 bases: TGTGCCAGCAAATCGAGGGAATTGGGCAATCAGCCCCAGCATTTT. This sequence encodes CASKSRELGNQPQHF.

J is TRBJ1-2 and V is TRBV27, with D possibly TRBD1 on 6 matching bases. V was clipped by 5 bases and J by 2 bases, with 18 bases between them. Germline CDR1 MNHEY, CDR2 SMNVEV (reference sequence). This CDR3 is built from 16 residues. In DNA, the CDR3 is TGTGCCAGCAGTCCCGGGGATTCGGGGGGCAACTATGGCTACACCTTC. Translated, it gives CASSPGDSGGNYGYTF.

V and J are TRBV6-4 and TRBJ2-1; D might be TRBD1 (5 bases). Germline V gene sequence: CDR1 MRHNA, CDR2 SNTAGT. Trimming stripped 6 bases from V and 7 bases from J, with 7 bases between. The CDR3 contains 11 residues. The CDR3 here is CASSQGNEQFF. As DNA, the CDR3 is TGTGCCAGCAGCCAGGGAAATGAGCAGTTCTTC.

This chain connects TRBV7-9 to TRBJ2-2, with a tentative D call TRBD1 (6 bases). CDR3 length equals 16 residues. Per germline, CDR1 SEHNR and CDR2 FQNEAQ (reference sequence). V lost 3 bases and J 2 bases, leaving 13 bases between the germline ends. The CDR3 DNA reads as TGTGCCAGCAGCTTTACCCCTGGGGGCAACACCGGGGAGCTGTTTTTT. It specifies CASSFTPGGNTGELFF.

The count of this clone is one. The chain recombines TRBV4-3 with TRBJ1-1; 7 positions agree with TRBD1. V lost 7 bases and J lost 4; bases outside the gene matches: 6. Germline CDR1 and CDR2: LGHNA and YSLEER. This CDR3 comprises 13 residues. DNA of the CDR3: TGCGCCAGCAAAAACAGGGGAGGCACTGAAGCTTTCTTT. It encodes CASKNRGGTEAFF.

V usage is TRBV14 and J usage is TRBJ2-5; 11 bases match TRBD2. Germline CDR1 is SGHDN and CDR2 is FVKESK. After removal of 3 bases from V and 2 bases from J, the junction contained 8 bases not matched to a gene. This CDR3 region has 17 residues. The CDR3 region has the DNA TGTGCCAGCAGCCACCAACCACTAGCGGGGGTACAAGAGACCCAGTACTTC. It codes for CASSHQPLAGVQETQYF.

This CDR3 is CASSLGGANTGELFF. For the CDR3, the DNA is TGTGCCAGCAGCTTGGGAGGGGCGAACACCGGGGAGCTGTTTTTT. The rearrangement links TRBV5-4 to TRBJ2-2; tentatively, D is TRBD1 or TRBD2 (5 bases each). The V end lost 0 bases, the J end lost 0 bases, and 6 bases lay between the germline ends. Germline assignment: CDR1 SGHNT and CDR2 YYREEE (reference sequence). The CDR3 is 15 amino acids. The full variable domain, its missing parts supplied by reference TRBV5-4 and TRBJ2-2, is ETGVTQSPTHLIKTRGQQVTLRCSSQSGHNTVSWYQQALGQGPQFIFQYYREEENGRGNFPPRFSGLQFPNYSSELNVNALELDDSALYLCASSLGGANTGELFFGEGSRLTVL.

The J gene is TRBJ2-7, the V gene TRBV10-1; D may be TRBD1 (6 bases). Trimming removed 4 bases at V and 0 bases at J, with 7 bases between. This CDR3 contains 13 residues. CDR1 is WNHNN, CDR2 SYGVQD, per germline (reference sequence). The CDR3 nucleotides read TGCGCCAGCAGTGCGGACAGCTCCTACGAGCAGTACTTC. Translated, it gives CASSADSSYEQYF.

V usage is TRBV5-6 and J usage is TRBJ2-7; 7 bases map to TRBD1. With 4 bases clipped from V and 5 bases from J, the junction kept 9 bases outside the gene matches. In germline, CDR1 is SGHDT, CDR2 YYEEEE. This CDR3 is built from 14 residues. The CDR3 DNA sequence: TGTGCCAGCAGCCGCAATAACAGGGGTAACGAGCAGTACTTC. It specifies CASSRNNRGNEQYF.

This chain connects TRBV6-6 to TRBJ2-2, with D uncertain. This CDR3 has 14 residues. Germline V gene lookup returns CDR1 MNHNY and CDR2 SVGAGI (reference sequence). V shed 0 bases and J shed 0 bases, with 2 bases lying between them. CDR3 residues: CASSYSTNTGELFF. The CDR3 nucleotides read TGTGCCAGCAGTTACTCAACGAACACCGGGGAGCTGTTTTTT.

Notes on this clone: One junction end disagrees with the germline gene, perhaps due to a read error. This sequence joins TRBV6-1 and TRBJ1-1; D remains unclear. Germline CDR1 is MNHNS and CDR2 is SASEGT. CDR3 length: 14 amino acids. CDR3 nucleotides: TGTGCCAGCACTGAATACAGAGGCCAAACTGAAGCTTTCTTT. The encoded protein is CASTEYRGQTEAFF.

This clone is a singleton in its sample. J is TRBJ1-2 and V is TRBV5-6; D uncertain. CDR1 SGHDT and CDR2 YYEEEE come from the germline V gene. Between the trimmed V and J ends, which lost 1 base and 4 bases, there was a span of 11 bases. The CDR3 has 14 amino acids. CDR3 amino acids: CASSLKQSSYGYTF. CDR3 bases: TGTGCCAGCAGCTTGAAACAGTCGTCCTATGGCTACACCTTC. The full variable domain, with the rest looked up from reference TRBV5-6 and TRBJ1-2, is DAGVTQSPTHLIKTRGQQVTLRCSPKSGHDTVSWYQQALGQGPQFIFQYYEEEERQRGNFPDRFSGHQFPNYSSELNVNALLLGDSALYLCASSLKQSSYGYTFGSGTRLTVV.

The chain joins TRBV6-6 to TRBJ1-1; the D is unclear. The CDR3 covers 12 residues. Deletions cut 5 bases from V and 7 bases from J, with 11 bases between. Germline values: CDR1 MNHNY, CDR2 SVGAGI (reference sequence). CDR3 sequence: CASSTSRFEAFF. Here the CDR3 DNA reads TGTGCCAGCAGTACTAGCCGTTTTGAAGCTTTCTTT.

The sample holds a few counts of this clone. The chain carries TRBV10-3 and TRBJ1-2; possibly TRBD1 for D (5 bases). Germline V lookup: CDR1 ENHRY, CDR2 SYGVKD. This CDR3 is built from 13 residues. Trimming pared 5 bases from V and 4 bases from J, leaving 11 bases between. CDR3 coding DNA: TGTGCCATCAGTTCGGGGGTGTTCTATGGCTACACCTTC. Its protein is CAISSGVFYGYTF.

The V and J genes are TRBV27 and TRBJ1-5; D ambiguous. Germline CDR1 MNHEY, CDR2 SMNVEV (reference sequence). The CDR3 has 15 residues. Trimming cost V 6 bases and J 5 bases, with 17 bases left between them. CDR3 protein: CASRPLRRPDQPQHF. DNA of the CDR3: TGTGCCAGCAGGCCGCTTAGACGGCCTGATCAGCCCCAGCATTTT.

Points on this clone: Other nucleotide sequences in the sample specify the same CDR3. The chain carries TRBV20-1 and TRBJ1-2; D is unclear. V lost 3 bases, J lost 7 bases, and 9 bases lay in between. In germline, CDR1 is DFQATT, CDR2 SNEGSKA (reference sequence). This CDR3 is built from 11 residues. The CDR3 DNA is TGCAGTGCTAGGGGCCCGGGTGGCTACACCTTC. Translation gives CSARGPGGYTF.